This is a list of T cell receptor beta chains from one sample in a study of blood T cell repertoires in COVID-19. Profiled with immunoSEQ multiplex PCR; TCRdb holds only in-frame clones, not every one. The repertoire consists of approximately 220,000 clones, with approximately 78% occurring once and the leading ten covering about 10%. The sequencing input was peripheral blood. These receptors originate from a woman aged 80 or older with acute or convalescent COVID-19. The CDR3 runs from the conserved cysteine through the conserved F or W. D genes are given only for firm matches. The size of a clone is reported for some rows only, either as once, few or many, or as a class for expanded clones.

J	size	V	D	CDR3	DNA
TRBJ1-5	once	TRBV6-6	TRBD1	CASAQGVQPQHF	TGTGCCAGCGCGCAGGGGGTCCAGCCCCAGCATTTT
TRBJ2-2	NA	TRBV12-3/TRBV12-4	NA	CASTQDTGELFF	TGTGCCAGCACCCAGGACACCGGGGAGCTGTTTTTT
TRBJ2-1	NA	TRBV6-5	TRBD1	CANARDSSSYNEQFF	TGTGCCAACGCCCGGGACAGCAGCTCCTACAATGAGCAGTTCTTC
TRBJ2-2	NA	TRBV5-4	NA	CASSPRQTGELFF	TGTGCCAGCAGCCCGCGACAGACCGGGGAGCTGTTTTTT
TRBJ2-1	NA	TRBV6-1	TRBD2	CASSEASGRGNEQFF	TGTGCCAGCAGTGAAGCTTCAGGGAGGGGCAATGAGCAGTTCTTC
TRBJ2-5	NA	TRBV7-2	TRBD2	CASSLGVSGGEETQYF	TGTGCCAGCAGCTTGGGTGTCAGCGGGGGGGAGGAGACCCAGTACTTC
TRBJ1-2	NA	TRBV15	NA	CATSRDRDFNYGYTF	TGTGCCACCAGCAGAGATAGGGACTTTAACTATGGCTACACCTTC
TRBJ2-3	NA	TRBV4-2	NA	CASSQDYGGTQYF	TGTGCCAGCAGCCAAGATTACGGAGGTACGCAGTATTTT
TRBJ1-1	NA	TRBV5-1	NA	CASSLLAGDIEAFF	TGCGCCAGCAGCTTGTTGGCAGGGGATATTGAAGCTTTCTTT
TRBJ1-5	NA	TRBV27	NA	CASSLSGGDQPQHF	TGTGCCAGCAGTTTATCGGGGGGGGATCAGCCCCAGCATTTT
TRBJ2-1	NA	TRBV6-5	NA	CASRPPSSEQFF	TGTGCCAGCAGACCACCATCTAGCGAGCAGTTCTTC
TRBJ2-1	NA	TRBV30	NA	CAWHPSGTGEQFF	TGTGCCTGGCACCCGTCCGGAACAGGGGAGCAGTTCTTC
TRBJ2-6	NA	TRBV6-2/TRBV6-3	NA	CASSYAAVALSGANVLTF	TGTGCCAGCAGTTACGCGGCAGTGGCTCTCTCTGGGGCCAACGTCCTGACTTTC
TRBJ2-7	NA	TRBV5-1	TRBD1	CASSLDRGYEQYF	TGCGCCAGCAGCTTGGACAGGGGCTACGAGCAGTACTTC
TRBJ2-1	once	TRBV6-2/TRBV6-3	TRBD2	CASSYSHSGGAINEQFF	TGTGCCAGCAGTTACTCCCATAGCGGGGGGGCTATCAATGAGCAGTTCTTC
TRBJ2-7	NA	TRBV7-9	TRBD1	CASSLNRGFSYEQYF	TGTGCCAGCAGCTTAAACAGGGGGTTCTCCTACGAGCAGTACTTC
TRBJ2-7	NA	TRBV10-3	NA	CAISVDGEKQYF	TGTGCCATCAGTGTGGACGGGGAAAAGCAGTACTTC
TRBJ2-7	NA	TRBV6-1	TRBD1	CASSSGTGGEQYF	TGTGCCAGCAGTTCCGGGACAGGGGGGGAGCAGTACTTC
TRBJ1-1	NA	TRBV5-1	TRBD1	CASSPTTGGTEAFF	TGCGCCAGCAGCCCGACGACAGGGGGCACTGAAGCTTTCTTT
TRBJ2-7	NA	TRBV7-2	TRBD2	CASSLGGLAGVYEQYF	TGTGCCAGCAGCTTAGGGGGCCTAGCGGGGGTTTACGAGCAGTACTTC
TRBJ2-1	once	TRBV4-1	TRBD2	CASSQPRGLVNEQFF	TGCGCCAGCAGCCAACCTAGAGGACTAGTTAATGAGCAGTTCTTC
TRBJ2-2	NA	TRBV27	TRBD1	CASSSGQGGTGELFF	TGTGCCAGCAGTTCTGGACAGGGCGGCACCGGGGAGCTGTTTTTT
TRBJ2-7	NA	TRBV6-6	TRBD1	CASSHTGTGGIIEQYF	TGTGCCAGCAGCCACACCGGGACAGGGGGGATAATAGAGCAGTACTTC
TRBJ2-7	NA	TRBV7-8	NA	CASRSDSYEQYF	TGTGCCAGCAGGAGCGACTCCTACGAGCAGTACTTC
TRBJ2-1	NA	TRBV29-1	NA	CSVRLELYNEQFF	TGCAGCGTTCGTCTAGAATTGTACAATGAGCAGTTCTTC
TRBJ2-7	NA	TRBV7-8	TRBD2	CASTPRGSGGQFYEQYF	TGTGCCAGCACTCCAAGGGGTAGCGGGGGCCAGTTCTACGAGCAGTACTTC
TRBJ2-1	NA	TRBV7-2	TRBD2	CASSLAGTSGSGYEQFF	TGTGCCAGCAGCTTAGCCGGGACTAGCGGGAGTGGCTATGAGCAGTTCTTC
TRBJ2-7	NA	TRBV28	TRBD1	CASRRQGLFYEQYF	TGTGCCAGCCGTAGACAGGGCCTATTCTACGAGCAGTACTTC
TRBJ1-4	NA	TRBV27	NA	CASSLWGDEKLFF	TGTGCCAGCAGTTTATGGGGGGATGAAAAACTGTTTTTT
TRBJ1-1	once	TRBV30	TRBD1	CAWSKTGGTEAFF	TGTGCCTGGAGTAAAACAGGGGGCACTGAAGCTTTCTTT
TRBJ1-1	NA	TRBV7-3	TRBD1	CASSLTSVGTGGEAFF	TGTGCCAGCAGCTTAACGAGCGTGGGAACAGGGGGTGAAGCTTTCTTT
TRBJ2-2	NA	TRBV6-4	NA	CASSVDRNTGELFF	TGTGCCAGCAGCGTGGACAGGAACACCGGGGAGCTGTTTTTT
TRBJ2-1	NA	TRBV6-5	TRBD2	CASSYTLAGGYREQFF	TGTGCCAGCAGTTACACCCTAGCGGGGGGGTATCGAGAGCAGTTCTTC
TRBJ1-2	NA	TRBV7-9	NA	CASSKGGGGYTF	TGTGCCAGCAGCAAAGGAGGGGGTGGCTACACCTTC
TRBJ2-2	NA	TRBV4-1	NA	CASSQDWQGNTGELFF	TGCGCCAGCAGCCAAGATTGGCAGGGGAACACCGGGGAGCTGTTTTTT
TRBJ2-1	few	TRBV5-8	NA	CASSPTVPSRFF	TGTGCCAGCAGCCCTACTGTCCCTAGCCGGTTCTTC
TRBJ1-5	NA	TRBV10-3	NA	CAISEEGYSNQPQHF	TGTGCCATCAGTGAGGAGGGTTATAGCAATCAGCCCCAGCATTTT
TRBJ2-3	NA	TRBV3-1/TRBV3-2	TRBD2	CASSQILAGGQDTQYF	TGTGCCAGCAGCCAGATACTAGCGGGGGGGCAAGATACGCAGTATTTT
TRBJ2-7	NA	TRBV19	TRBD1	CASSIKSTGAYEQYF	TGTGCCAGTAGTATCAAATCCACAGGGGCCTACGAGCAGTACTTC
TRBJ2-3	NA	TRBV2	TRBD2	CASRGTSATDTQYF	TGTGCCAGCAGGGGGACTAGCGCCACAGATACGCAGTATTTT
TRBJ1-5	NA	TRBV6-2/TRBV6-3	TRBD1	CASSYPQGQGVGQPQHF	TGTGCCAGCAGTTACCCCCAGGGACAGGGGGTCGGTCAGCCCCAGCATTTT
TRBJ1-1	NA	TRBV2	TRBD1	CASRTGTGTGEAFF	TGTGCCAGCAGAACCGGGACAGGGACGGGTGAAGCTTTCTTT
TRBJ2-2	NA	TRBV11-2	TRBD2	CASLLAGDGTGELFF	TGTGCCAGCCTATTAGCGGGAGATGGCACCGGGGAGCTGTTTTTT